These 30 T cell receptor beta chains were all obtained from the same sample, sequenced in a study of lymphopenia after photon versus proton radiotherapy. The table came from immunoSEQ multiplex PCR; TCRdb's copy has only in-frame clones and leaves some out. The sample consists of tens of thousands of clones, roughly four fifths of them appearing once. Sequences were derived from peripheral blood, sampled from a patient treated with proton-based radiotherapy. All receptors come from a woman in her 70s with pancreatic cancer.

The chain links TRBV4-3 to TRBJ2-5; 9 bases map to TRBD2. V shed 0 bases and J 0 bases; nucleotides not matched to a gene: 5. CDR1 is LGHNA and CDR2 is YSLEER in the germline V gene. This CDR3 has 17 residues. The CDR3 loop is CASSQDTTSGYQETQYF. The CDR3 coding sequence is TGCGCCAGCAGCCAAGATACGACTAGCGGATACCAAGAGACCCAGTACTTC.

V usage is TRBV19 and J usage is TRBJ2-1, with D tentatively TRBD1 (7 bases). Germline-derived CDR1 and CDR2 are LNHDA and SQIVND (reference sequence). The CDR3 sequence is 16 residues long. Trimming took 3 bases from V and 10 from J, leaving 22 bases between them. Written as DNA, the CDR3 is TGTGCCAGTAGTATTTTCAGGGGGAGGCTAAGTGGGGAGCAGTTCTTC. Protein: CASSIFRGRLSGEQFF.

The V and J genes are TRBV5-1 and TRBJ1-1; D ambiguous. Trimming took 5 bases from V and 1 from J, leaving 12 bases between them. CDR1 and CDR2 from the germline V gene are SGHRS and YFSETQ. This CDR3 is 14 amino acids long. CDR3 sequence reads: CASSNAQPNTEAFF. The CDR3 bases are TGCGCCAGCAGTAACGCACAACCGAACACTGAAGCTTTCTTT.

This clone came up a few times. The chain is built from TRBV19 and TRBJ1-5, with D unresolved. Looked up from germline, CDR1 is LNHDA and CDR2 is SQIVND (reference sequence). Trimming shortened V by 1 base and J by 5 bases, and 12 bases separated the two germline ends. This CDR3 is built from 15 residues. The CDR3 nucleotides read TGTGCCAGTAGTATAGGGGGTAGGGCCGATCAGCCCCAGCATTTT. It codes for CASSIGGRADQPQHF.

V gene TRBV4-1 combines with J gene TRBJ2-2; 12 bases map to TRBD2. The CDR3 has 21 amino acids. The V and J ends lost 0 bases and 3 bases, in that order; junction bases with no gene match: 14. The germline V gene encodes CDR1 MGHRA and CDR2 YSYEKL. The CDR3 DNA sequence: TGCGCCAGCAGCCAAGAAGTGGCGGCTAGCGGGAGGGTGGGGTACACCGGGGAGCTGTTTTTT. Amino acid sequence: CASSQEVAASGRVGYTGELFF.

V is TRBV6-5 and J is TRBJ1-2, with 8 bases identical to TRBD1. The CDR3 is 14 amino acids. The V gene's germline CDR1 is MNHEY and CDR2 SVGAGI. Losses at the gene ends were 0 bases for V and 6 bases for J; bases not matched to a gene: 3. CDR3 DNA sequence: TGTGCCAGCAGTTACTCGCAGGGGGCTGATGGCTACACCTTC. Protein sequence: CASSYSQGADGYTF.

The chain couples TRBV28 to TRBJ2-7; 10 bases fit TRBD2. V trimming: 6 bases; J trimming: 0 bases; junction bases outside the gene matches: 8. The CDR3 is 16 amino acids. Germline CDR1 MDHEN, CDR2 SYDVKM. CDR3 nucleotides: TGTGCCAGCAGGGCTAGCGGGAGTGGAAGCTCCTACGAGCAGTACTTC. The encoded protein is CASRASGSGSSYEQYF. The full variable domain, completed using reference TRBV28 and TRBJ2-7, is DVKVTQSSRYLVKRTGEKVFLECVQDMDHENMFWYRQDPGLGLRLIYFSYDVKMKEKGDIPEGYSVSREKKERFSLILESASTNQTSMYLCASRASGSGSSYEQYFGPGTRLTVT.

The chain combines TRBV5-8 with TRBJ1-2; D is unclear. From germline, CDR1 is SGHTS and CDR2 YDEGEE. Deletions cut 4 bases from V and 2 bases from J, with 9 bases between. The CDR3 has 13 amino acids. The CDR3: CASSPRENYGYTF. As DNA, the CDR3 is TGTGCCAGCAGCCCAAGGGAGAACTATGGCTACACCTTC.

This clone was counted only a few times. The chain carries TRBV11-2 and TRBJ2-3; D not resolved. This CDR3 has 14 residues. V was shortened by 2 bases and J by 4 bases, with 10 bases between the two germline ends. Germline CDR1 SGHAT, CDR2 FQNNGV. CDR3 nucleotide sequence: TGTGCCAGCAGCTTAAGCAGGAATGCAGATACGCAGTATTTT. Translated, it gives CASSLSRNADTQYF. Full variable domain (remainder filled in from reference TRBV11-2 and TRBJ2-3): EAGVAQSPRYKIIEKRQSVAFWCNPISGHATLYWYQQILGQGPKLLIQFQNNGVVDDSQLPKDRFSAERLKGVDSTLKIQPAKLEDSAVYLCASSLSRNADTQYFGPGTRLTVL.

J is TRBJ2-7 and V is TRBV19, with 14 bases identical to TRBD2. Losses at the gene ends were 1 base for V and 3 bases for J; bases not matched to a gene: 8. Germline V CDR1 and CDR2: LNHDA, SQIVND (reference sequence). The CDR3 is made up of 18 amino acids. The CDR3 loop is CASSIAAGLAGVRYEQYF. The CDR3 DNA is TGTGCCAGTAGTATAGCCGCGGGACTAGCGGGAGTCCGCTACGAGCAGTACTTC. The full variable domain, in which reference TRBV19 and TRBJ2-7 provide the parts outside the CDR3, is DGGITQSPKYLFRKEGQNVTLSCEQNLNHDAMYWYRQDPGQGLRLIYYSQIVNDFQKGDIAEGYSVSREKKESFPLTVTSAQKNPTAFYLCASSIAAGLAGVRYEQYFGPGTRLTVT.

This rearrangement joins TRBV11-1 to TRBJ1-2; possibly TRBD1 for D (5 bases). The CDR3 length is 14 residues. The germline V and J ends were trimmed by 3 bases and 4 bases, with 12 bases remaining between them. The V gene's germline CDR1 is SGHAT and CDR2 FQDESV (reference sequence). The CDR3 protein is CASSFQGGSYGYTF. CDR3 in DNA: TGTGCCAGCAGCTTCCAGGGTGGGTCCTATGGCTACACCTTC.

This clone was observed once. The chain combines TRBV5-6 with TRBJ2-3; D may match TRBD1 or TRBD2 (5 bases each). CDR3 size: 14 residues. Germline values: CDR1 SGHDT, CDR2 YYEEEE. The V gene lost 0 bases and the J gene lost 8 bases, with 13 bases spanning the gap. The CDR3 nucleotides read TGTGCCAGCAGCTTGGTAGGGGATGGGGGTACGCAGTATTTT. Translation: CASSLVGDGGTQYF.

V usage is TRBV28 and J usage is TRBJ1-2, with D unresolved. V lost 11 bases and J 4 bases, leaving 23 bases between the germline ends. Germline V gene sequence: CDR1 MDHEN, CDR2 SYDVKM. The CDR3 contains 15 residues. The chain's CDR3 is CASGRGRGSTYGYTF. CDR3 coding DNA: TGTGCCTCCGGTCGAGGTCGAGGTAGTACCTATGGCTACACCTTC.

This sequence joins TRBV19 and TRBJ1-5; D is undetermined. This CDR3 has 14 residues. Trimming removed 7 bases from V and 0 bases from J, with 10 bases in between. CDR1 and CDR2 from the germline V gene are LNHDA and SQIVND (reference sequence). The CDR3 protein is CASIETASNQPQHF. The CDR3 DNA is TGTGCCAGTATAGAAACAGCTAGCAATCAGCCCCAGCATTTT.

This sequence joins TRBV11-2 and TRBJ1-3; 7 bases are shared with TRBD1. V dropped 5 bases and J dropped 4; count of bases not matched to a gene: 5. CDR1 and CDR2 from the germline V gene are SGHAT and FQNNGV. This CDR3 contains 14 residues. CDR3 in DNA: TGTGCCAGCAGCGAGACAGGGTCAGGAAACACCATATATTTT. Its protein is CASSETGSGNTIYF. Full variable domain (missing parts from reference TRBV11-2 and TRBJ1-3): EAGVAQSPRYKIIEKRQSVAFWCNPISGHATLYWYQQILGQGPKLLIQFQNNGVVDDSQLPKDRFSAERLKGVDSTLKIQPAKLEDSAVYLCASSETGSGNTIYFGEGSWLTVV.

The chain employs TRBV23-1 and TRBJ2-7; D remains ambiguous. TRBV23-1 is recorded as an ORF, its role being uncertain. Trimming stripped 8 bases from V and 5 bases from J, with 22 bases between. There are 15 residues in the CDR3. The chain's CDR3 is CASRLQGTLVDEQYF. The CDR3 region has the DNA TGCGCCAGCCGGCTTCAAGGAACATTGGTGGACGAGCAGTACTTC.

The chain joins TRBV25-1 to TRBJ1-1; D remains ambiguous. The CDR3 runs 13 residues. Germline CDR1 reads MGHDK; CDR2 reads SYGVNS. Trimming cost V 8 bases and J 2 bases, with 12 bases left between them. This CDR3 is CASLNAPNTEAFF. The CDR3 DNA reads TGTGCCAGCCTTAACGCTCCTAACACTGAAGCTTTCTTT.

V gene TRBV2 combines with J gene TRBJ1-1; D uncertain. From germline, CDR1 is SNHLY and CDR2 FYNNEI. Trimming removed 5 bases from V and 10 bases from J, with 11 bases in between. This CDR3 is built from 11 residues. CDR3 region: CASSFDALAFF. The CDR3 DNA reads as TGTGCCAGCAGTTTCGACGCCCTAGCTTTCTTT.

The chain links TRBV19 to TRBJ1-1; TRBD1 aligns across 9 bases. CDR1 and CDR2 from the germline V gene are LNHDA and SQIVND (reference sequence). The V and J ends lost 5 bases and 0 bases, in that order; junction bases with no gene match: 13. The CDR3 is 18 amino acids. The CDR3 loop reads CASSPPRQGGRMNTEAFF. The DNA for the CDR3 is TGTGCCAGTAGTCCTCCCCGACAGGGGGGCCGCATGAACACTGAAGCTTTCTTT.

V gene TRBV4-3 combines with J gene TRBJ1-4; D is uncertain. CDR3 size: 16 residues. Trimming shortened V by 1 base and J by 4 bases, and 13 bases separated the two germline ends. CDR1 LGHNA and CDR2 YSLEER come from the germline V gene. The CDR3 region is CASSQGRGALNEKLFF. DNA of the CDR3: TGCGCCAGCAGCCAAGGGAGAGGAGCCCTTAATGAAAAACTGTTTTTT.

This sequence joins TRBV4-3 and TRBJ2-3; TRBD2 matches 8 bases. This CDR3 is built from 20 residues. V shed 0 bases and J 8 bases; nucleotides not matched to a gene: 22. CDR1 LGHNA and CDR2 YSLEER come from the germline V gene. DNA of the CDR3: TGCGCCAGCAGCCAAGATGTTACCCCCACTCAAGAGCGGGAGTGGGGTACGCAGTATTTT. Protein product: CASSQDVTPTQEREWGTQYF.

The V gene is TRBV19, the J gene TRBJ2-2; no reliable D call. Deletions cut 9 bases from V and 4 bases from J, with 21 bases between. The CDR3 spans 16 residues. Germline values: CDR1 LNHDA, CDR2 SQIVND (reference sequence). CDR3 amino acids: CASTIHSLGSTGELFF. In DNA form, the CDR3 reads TGTGCCAGCACTATACACTCTTTAGGAAGCACCGGGGAGCTGTTTTTT.

Relative to its sample, this clone is medium-sized. The CDR3 sequence: CASSPGHYQNYGYTF. Written as DNA, the CDR3 is TGTGCCAGCAGCCCCGGACACTACCAAAACTATGGCTACACCTTC. The V call is TRBV7-2, the J call TRBJ1-2, with a weak D call TRBD1 (5 bases). The CDR3 is 15 amino acids. Per germline, CDR1 SGHTA and CDR2 FQGNSA. V dropped 5 bases and J dropped 2 bases, with 15 bases sitting between them.

This clone was detected a few times. This chain joins TRBV6-5 and TRBJ1-3; D is undetermined. The CDR3 length is 15 residues. CDR1 and CDR2 (germline): MNHEY, SVGAGI. V was pared by 6 bases and J by 2 bases, with 14 bases between. CDR3 in amino acids: CASSPFPRTGNTIYF. CDR3 coding DNA: TGTGCCAGCAGCCCCTTCCCTCGGACTGGAAACACCATATATTTT.

CDR3 loop: CASSLGTEAFF. The DNA of the CDR3 is TGTGCCAGCAGCTTAGGGACTGAAGCTTTCTTT. This sequence joins TRBV11-3 and TRBJ1-1; D remains unclear. This CDR3 spans 11 amino acids. V dropped 1 base and J dropped 5 bases, with 2 bases sitting between them. Germline V gene sequence: CDR1 SGHNT, CDR2 YENEEA.

V is TRBV9 and J is TRBJ2-5; TRBD2 matches 7 bases. This CDR3 has 17 amino acids. CDR1 and CDR2 (germline): SGDLS, YYNGEE. The junction had 11 bases not matched to a gene; V was cut back by 0 bases and J by 3 bases. This CDR3 is CASSVDSGSGIKETQYF. In DNA form, the CDR3 reads TGTGCCAGCAGCGTAGATAGCGGAAGCGGGATAAAAGAGACCCAGTACTTC.

The V call is TRBV6-1, the J call TRBJ1-5, with D maybe TRBD1 (5 bases). Deletions cut 3 bases from V and 2 bases from J, with 26 bases between. Germline-derived CDR1 and CDR2 are MNHNS and SASEGT. This CDR3 has 20 residues. CDR3 sequence reads: CASSDRPGLGNSGGNQPQHF. As DNA, the CDR3 is TGTGCCAGCAGTGACCGACCGGGACTTGGTAATAGTGGGGGCAATCAGCCCCAGCATTTT.

V and J are TRBV5-1 and TRBJ2-1; 7 bases are shared with TRBD2. Trimming cost V 0 bases and J 7 bases; bases outside gene matches: 7. Germline V gives CDR1 SGHRS, CDR2 YFSETQ. This CDR3 contains 15 residues. CDR3 in amino acids: CASSLGLAVWNEQFF. The CDR3, as DNA: TGCGCCAGCAGCTTGGGTCTAGCGGTCTGGAATGAGCAGTTCTTC.

This clone was observed a few times. V is TRBV28 and J is TRBJ1-4; D gene ambiguous. Germline CDR1 is MDHEN and CDR2 is SYDVKM. This CDR3 is 14 amino acids long. The V and J ends lost 5 bases and 10 bases respectively, with 17 bases between them. In DNA form, the CDR3 reads TGTGCCAGCAGTCCACCAAGGGATACGGGAAAACTGTTTTTT. This sequence encodes CASSPPRDTGKLFF.

The chain links TRBV9 to TRBJ2-4; 9 bases are shared with TRBD2. Germline V CDR1 and CDR2: SGDLS, YYNGEE. The V and J ends lost 4 bases and 4 bases, in that order; junction bases with no gene match: 6. The CDR3 loop spans 15 amino acids. CDR3 amino acids: CASSPMTSGKNIQYF. The CDR3 DNA sequence: TGTGCCAGCAGCCCAATGACTAGCGGTAAAAACATTCAGTACTTC. Variable domain in full (rest from reference TRBV9 and TRBJ2-4): DSGVTQTPKHLITATGQRVTLRCSPRSGDLSVYWYQQSLDQGLQFLIQYYNGEERAKGNILERFSAQQFPDLHSELNLSSLELGDSALYFCASSPMTSGKNIQYFGAGTRLSVL.